Ten or more counts support the clone carrying this TCR beta chain. As yet, its antigen is unknown. Its ends do not fully match the called genes, so a read error is possible. From the 5' RACE reads, TCRdb called clonotypes with MiXCR, one entry per CDR3 protein. The sample shows about 420,000 distinct CDR3 sequences, under 25% of them seen only once. This sample was included in a study of T-cell memory formation after mild COVID-19. Study conclusions and caveats: Most CD4+ clones that shrank were in CM and EM, while CD8+ ones turned up in EMRA.

The CDR3 is made up of 15 amino acids. Germline CDR1 is SGHRS and CDR2 is YFSETQ. This TCR was recovered from an adult woman who had mild COVID-19 (a few samples of this study predate the infection). Cell type and time point are not known. The chain joins TRBV5-1 to TRBJ2-2, with 11 nucleotides matching TRBD1. The sequenced material came from PBMCs or a T cell subset sorted from them (not recorded which). CDR3 loop: CASSPGTGGTGELFF. The CDR3 nucleotides read TGTGCCAGCAGCCCAGGGACAGGGGGCACCGGGGAGCTGTTTTTT.